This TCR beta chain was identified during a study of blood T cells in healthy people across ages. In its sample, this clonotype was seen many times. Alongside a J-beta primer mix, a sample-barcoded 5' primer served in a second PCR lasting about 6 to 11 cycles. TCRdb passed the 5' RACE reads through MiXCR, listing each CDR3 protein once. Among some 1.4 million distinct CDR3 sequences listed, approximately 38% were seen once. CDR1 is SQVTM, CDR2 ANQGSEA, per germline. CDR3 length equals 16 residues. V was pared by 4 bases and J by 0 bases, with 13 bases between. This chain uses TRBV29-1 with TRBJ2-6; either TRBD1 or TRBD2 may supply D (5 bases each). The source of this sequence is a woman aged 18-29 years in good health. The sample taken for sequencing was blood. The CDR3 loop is CSVVGAGSSGANVLTF. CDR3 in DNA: TGCAGCGTTGTTGGGGCAGGGAGCTCTGGGGCCAACGTCCTGACTTTC.